A selection of T cell receptor beta chains follows, all from one sample in a study of tumor-infiltrating lymphocytes in primary liver carcinoma. TCRdb reprocessed the multiplex PCR reads with MiXCR, giving one entry per CDR3 protein. The data show approximately 190,000 distinct CDR3 sequences, with about 82% seen just once and around 18% held by the top ten. The sequenced sample was tumor tissue from primary liver carcinoma. Receptors were obtained from a man in his forties or fifties with primary liver carcinoma and hepatitis B virus infection. The CDR3 runs from the conserved cysteine through the conserved F or W. A D gene is named only where the DNA matches it firmly. Clone sizes are given selectively: once, few, many, or a class where the clone is expanded.

J	size	V	D	DNA	CDR3
TRBJ2-4	-	TRBV28	-	TGTGCTAGCAGTCAACTGGACAGTATAGCCAAAAACATTCAGTACTTC	CASSQLDSIAKNIQYF
TRBJ2-2	-	TRBV6-2/TRBV6-3	TRBD2	TGTCCCAGCAGTTACTCGAATAAGCGGGAGATAAACACCAGGGAGCTGTTTTTT	CPSSYSNKREINTRELFF
TRBJ2-3	-	TRBV11-1	-	TGTGCCAGGAGCTCTGGGGTAAGCTCTGCTGGAGCCCGCACAGATACTCAGTATTTT	CARSSGVSSAGARTDTQYF
TRBJ2-5	-	TRBV4-3	TRBD2	TGCGCCAGCAGTCAAGCGGCTAGCGGGAGCACTGGTGAGGCCCACTACTTC	CASSQAASGSTGEAHYF
TRBJ1-2	once	TRBV6-6	-	TGTGCCTCCTATGCGGAGCCAGATAACTATGACTACACCTTC	CASYAEPDNYDYTF
TRBJ2-7	-	TRBV11-2	-	TGTGCCAGTAACTCTAACAGGGACCCCTACGAGCAGTACTTC	CASNSNRDPYEQYF
TRBJ2-1	-	TRBV5-1	TRBD2	TGCGCCAGCAGCCATGGAGGAAGCGGGATTCGTCTTAATGAGCAGTTCTTC	CASSHGGSGIRLNEQFF
TRBJ2-2	-	TRBV2	-	TGTGCCAGCAGTGAAGTGGAGACAGCAAACACCCGGGAGCTGTTTTTT	CASSEVETANTRELFF
TRBJ2-1	-	TRBV11-1	-	TGTGCCAGCAGCTTAGCGCTTGGATGGTGGCAGTTCTTC	CASSLALGWWQFF
TRBJ2-2	-	TRBV4-1	TRBD2	TGCGTCAGCAGCCCTTATACTAGCGGAAGAGGGACCGGGGAACTGTTTTTT	CVSSPYTSGRGTGELFF
TRBJ1-1	-	TRBV12-3/TRBV12-4	-	TGTGCCAGCAGTTTCAATAGCGGCACTGAAACTTTCTTT	CASSFNSGTETFF
TRBJ2-2	-	TRBV11-2	-	TGTGCCAGCGGCCCTGATTCCTGGGAGCTGTCTTTT	CASGPDSWELSF
TRBJ2-7	-	TRBV4-1	-	TGCGCCAGCAGCCCCCGAGAGGAACTATTCTACGAGCATTACTTC	CASSPREELFYEHYF
TRBJ2-1	-	TRBV11-3	-	TGTGCCAGCAACTTATGTATAGCGAGAGGGCGAAGTGGGCAGTTCTTC	CASNLCIARGRSGQFF
TRBJ2-3	-	TRBV28	-	TGTGCCAGCAGAGGGGGGAATACAGGCACAGATATGCATTATTTT	CASRGGNTGTDMHYF
TRBJ1-1	-	TRBV29-1	TRBD1	TGCAGCGGGTCAGGGGGCCTGGGAATTAACACTGAAGCTTTCTTT	CSGSGGLGINTEAFF
TRBJ1-4	-	TRBV6-5	-	TGTGCCAGCAGTTACTCGTTCGGGACATCAGATGAAAAACTGTTTTTT	CASSYSFGTSDEKLFF
TRBJ2-1	-	TRBV12-3/TRBV12-4	-	TGTGCCAACCAACCGAACAGACAAGCTTACAATGAGCAGTTGTTC	CANQPNRQAYNEQLF
TRBJ2-2	-	TRBV4-3	TRBD1	TGCACCAGCAGCCAATATCATTGGACAGGGGGGTACACCGGGGAGCCGTTTTTT	CTSSQYHWTGGYTGEPFF
TRBJ1-6	-	TRBV5-1	-	TGCGCCAGCAGCTCCGGGGGACTCTCGAGAAATTCACCCCTCCACTTT	CASSSGGLSRNSPLHF
TRBJ1-4	-	TRBV4-1	-	TGCGCCAGCAGCATCTCGGGGGCGGCTAGTGAGAAACTGTTTTTT	CASSISGAASEKLFF
TRBJ2-7	-	TRBV28	-	TGTGCCAGCAGTCTATGGGGCGGGAACATGGTCAAGCAGTACTTC	CASSLWGGNMVKQYF
TRBJ2-3	-	TRBV11-2	-	TGTGTCAGCAGCAGAAGAAGTACAGGGAATACAGATAAGCAGTATTTT	CVSSRRSTGNTDKQYF
TRBJ2-7	-	TRBV5-1	TRBD2	TGCGCCAGCAGCTCCCGAGCCCCGGGACTAGACGACGAGCAGTACTTC	CASSSRAPGLDDEQYF
TRBJ2-6	once	TRBV11-2	TRBD1	TGTGCCAGCAGGATGGGGGGAGACAGGGGCATTCCCCTCTCTGGGGCCAACGTCTTGACTTTC	CASRMGGDRGIPLSGANVLTF
TRBJ1-1	once	TRBV5-4	-	TGTGCCTGCAGCTCGTCGACCGCCCGGGACACAGAAGCTTTCTTT	CACSSSTARDTEAFF
TRBJ2-1	-	TRBV11-2	TRBD1	TGTGCCAGAAGCCACACCGGGGGACAGGGGAGCAATGAGCAGTTCTTC	CARSHTGGQGSNEQFF
TRBJ2-3	-	TRBV5-1	TRBD2	TGCGCCAGCAGGTTGGACGCGGGGGGTACGCAGTATTTT	CASRLDAGGTQYF
TRBJ2-6	once	TRBV24-1	-	TGTGCCACCAGTGATTCTAGTCCTGGGGTCAACGTCCTGACTTTC	CATSDSSPGVNVLTF
TRBJ2-2	-	TRBV29-1	-	TGCAGCGTTGGGACTACCGCGGCGAACACCGGGCAGATGTTTTTT	CSVGTTAANTGQMFF
TRBJ1-6	-	TRBV5-6	-	TGTGCCAGCAGCTTCTCCGGTCGGGGCAAACACTTT	CASSFSGRGKHF
TRBJ1-1	-	TRBV29-1	-	-	CSVGSGSIAETFF
TRBJ2-3	-	TRBV5-4	-	TGTGCCAGCAGGATAGTGGGACTTCTCGGTGATACGCAGTATTTT	CASRIVGLLGDTQYF
TRBJ1-2	-	TRBV29-1	TRBD1	TGCAACGTTGAAGGGGACAGAGGGAACTATGGCTACACCTTC	CNVEGDRGNYGYTF
TRBJ2-5	few	TRBV5-1	-	TGCGCCAGCAGCTTGGAATTTGCGGAGACCCAGTACTTC	CASSLEFAETQYF
TRBJ2-7	once	TRBV11-1	TRBD2	TGTGCCAGCAGCTTTCCCGGGACTAGCGGGAGTCGAAACGAGCAGTACTTC	CASSFPGTSGSRNEQYF
TRBJ1-5	-	TRBV12-3/TRBV12-4	TRBD1	TGTGCCAGTAATACAACTCCGGGACAGGGCAATCAGCCCCAGCATTTT	CASNTTPGQGNQPQHF
TRBJ2-7	once	TRBV6-2/TRBV6-3	-	TGTGCCAGCAGTTACTCCGACTTGGTACGACGATCATACGAGCAGTACTTC	CASSYSDLVRRSYEQYF
TRBJ2-2	-	TRBV29-1	TRBD1	TGCAGCGTTACAGGGGGCGCATCGGGGAAGCTGTTTTTT	CSVTGGASGKLFF
TRBJ2-6	-	TRBV24-1	-	TGTGCTACCACTGAGGTACGGGCTGGGGCCAACGTCCTGACTTTC	CATTEVRAGANVLTF
TRBJ2-1	-	TRBV5-1	-	TGCGCCAGCAGCCTGGACAGTTACAATGAGGAGTTCTTC	CASSLDSYNEEFF
TRBJ2-1	-	TRBV6-5	TRBD2	TGTGCCAACAGTACACTCCGGGCTAGCGGGAGTTCGGAGCAGTTTTTC	CANSTLRASGSSEQFF
TRBJ2-3	-	TRBV5-4	-	TGCGGCAGCAGCTTGCTCGTAGGAGGGCCCACAGATACGCAGTATTTT	CGSSLLVGGPTDTQYF
TRBJ2-3	-	TRBV20-1	-	TGCAGTGCTAGAGAGGACACCAGCACAGATACGCAGTATTTT	CSAREDTSTDTQYF
TRBJ2-7	-	TRBV11-2	TRBD1	TGTGCCAGCAGCTTAGAGCCGGGACAGGGGGCGAGTGAGCGGTTCTTC	CASSLEPGQGASERFF
TRBJ2-1	-	TRBV6-6	-	TGTGCCAGTACGAGTCAGTGCTACAATGAGCAGTTCTTC	CASTSQCYNEQFF
TRBJ2-5	-	TRBV12-3/TRBV12-4	-	TGTGCCAGCAATGTAGCGGAGGTAGAGACCCAGTACTTC	CASNVAEVETQYF
TRBJ2-4	-	TRBV12-3/TRBV12-4	-	TGTGCCAGTACGGAGGGGACAATCCGGAACATTCAGTACTTC	CASTEGTIRNIQYF
TRBJ1-1	many	TRBV10-3	-	TGTGCCATCAAGCAGGAGGGCACTGAAGCTTTCTTT	CAIKQEGTEAFF
TRBJ2-5	-	TRBV4-1	-	TGCGCCAGCAGCCGAGAAGGGCGCGGGGAGACCCATTACTTC	CASSREGRGETHYF
TRBJ2-1	-	TRBV4-1	-	TGCGCCAGCAACCAAAATGGAATATCCTACAATGAGCAGTTCTTC	CASNQNGISYNEQFF
TRBJ1-4	-	TRBV11-2	TRBD1	TGTGCCAGCAGCTTAGGGCAGGGGGCTGACAAATTGCTTTTT	CASSLGQGADKLLF
TRBJ2-3	-	TRBV5-4	-	TGTGCCAGCAACCAGAACGAGACGACAGATTTT	CASNQNETTDF